These 30 T cell receptor beta chains originate from one sample sequenced in a study of T cell responses to AZD1222 COVID-19 vaccine. Repertoires were generated with immunoSEQ multiplex PCR, while TCRdb's copy carries only in-frame clones and drops some. The sample consists of about 130,000 clones, 80% to 90% of them appearing once. Sequencing used peripheral blood, obtained on day 0 of AZD1222 vaccination. The receptor set was obtained from an adult in good health.

V and J are TRBV6-5 and TRBJ1-1; no firm D call. Trimming stripped 1 base from V and 4 bases from J, with 16 bases between. Germline loops: CDR1 MNHEY, CDR2 SVGAGI. This CDR3 is 16 amino acids long. CDR3 nucleotides: TGTGCCAGCAGTTACTTTCGACCCTCAGGAGGCACTGAAGCTTTCTTT. Its protein is CASSYFRPSGGTEAFF.

This chain joins TRBV28 and TRBJ2-7, with a possible D match to TRBD1 (5 bases). V was pared by 5 bases and J by 1 base, with 9 bases between. In germline, CDR1 is MDHEN, CDR2 SYDVKM. The CDR3 spans 13 residues. The CDR3 DNA sequence: TGTGCCAGCAGTAGCAGGGTTTCCTACGAGCAGTACTTC. Translated, it gives CASSSRVSYEQYF.

V and J are TRBV5-1 and TRBJ2-7, with D tentatively TRBD1 (8 bases). The germline gives CDR1 SGHRS, CDR2 YFSETQ. The length of the CDR3 is 14 residues. V lost 2 bases and J 4 bases, leaving 13 bases between the germline ends. The CDR3 DNA reads as TGCGCCAGCAGCTTACAGGGGGGGTTGTACGAGCAGTACTTC. Its protein is CASSLQGGLYEQYF.

The chain is built from TRBV5-1 and TRBJ1-5; no clear D. The germline CDR1 and CDR2 sequences are SGHRS and YFSETQ. The CDR3 runs to 15 residues. Deletions cut 0 bases from V and 7 bases from J, with 14 bases between. The CDR3 nucleotides are TGCGCCAGCAGCTTGGACGGGGAGAAAGGACAGCCCCAGCATTTT. Translated, it gives CASSLDGEKGQPQHF.

CDR3 nucleotide sequence: TGTGCCAGCAGCTTAGTAGGGGGATCCCCCTCCGAGCAGTACTTC. Its translation is CASSLVGGSPSEQYF. The chain is built from TRBV7-2 and TRBJ2-7; maybe TRBD1 (6 bases). CDR1 is SGHTA, CDR2 FQGNSA, per germline. The CDR3 totals 15 residues. V lost 1 base to trimming and J lost 6 bases, with 16 bases between them.

The gene calls are TRBV10-3 and TRBJ1-2; no reliable D call. The CDR3 contains 14 residues. Trimming removed 0 bases at V and 2 bases at J, with 7 bases between. CDR1 is ENHRY and CDR2 is SYGVKD in the germline V gene. CDR3 sequence reads: CAISESGLNYGYTF. The CDR3 region has the DNA TGTGCCATCAGTGAGTCGGGGTTAAACTATGGCTACACCTTC.

This sequence joins TRBV18 and TRBJ1-4, with D perhaps TRBD1 (5 bases). CDR1 is KGHSH, CDR2 LQKENI, per germline. V lost 1 base to trimming and J lost 3 bases, with 15 bases between them. This CDR3 comprises 17 residues. The CDR3 protein is CASSPRSGIGANEKLFF. CDR3 DNA sequence: TGTGCCAGCTCACCACGGTCAGGGATCGGTGCTAATGAAAAACTGTTTTTT.

The V gene is TRBV2, the J gene TRBJ1-4; D possibly corresponds to TRBD1 (5 bases). The CDR3 loop spans 15 amino acids. CDR1 is SNHLY and CDR2 is FYNNEI in the germline V gene. V lost 0 bases and J lost 8, with 13 bases in between. The CDR3 region is CASSEAPGTREKLFF. DNA of the CDR3: TGTGCCAGCAGTGAAGCGCCAGGGACTCGCGAAAAACTGTTTTTT.

The V gene is TRBV3-1 (or the pseudogene TRBV3-2), the J gene TRBJ2-2; D not certain. Germline CDR1 LGHDT, CDR2 YNNKEL (reference sequence). The V gene lost 3 bases and the J gene lost 4 bases, with 6 bases spanning the gap. The CDR3 sequence is 13 residues long. The CDR3 is CASSHWGTGELFF. CDR3 coding DNA: TGTGCCAGCAGCCATTGGGGCACCGGGGAGCTGTTTTTT.

The V call is TRBV1, the J call TRBJ1-5; the D call of TRBD1 is as the table states it, not checked on the DNA. TRBV1 is assigned pseudogene status. The CDR3 is made up of 21 amino acids. The CDR3 sequence: CTSSQMARRDSSRDGNQPQHF. CDR3 DNA: TGCACCAGCAGCCAAATGGCCCGACGGGACAGTAGTAGGGACGGCAATCAGCCCCAGCATTTT.

This chain connects TRBV27 to TRBJ1-1, with a possible D match to TRBD1 (6 bases). This CDR3 spans 13 amino acids. Germline V lookup: CDR1 MNHEY, CDR2 SMNVEV (reference sequence). V was pared by 4 bases and J by 11 bases, with 17 bases between. CDR3 DNA sequence: TGTGCCAGCAGTTACAAACAGGGCTTGTTCGCTTTCTTT. Amino acid sequence: CASSYKQGLFAFF.

V usage is TRBV13 and J usage is TRBJ1-5, with D perhaps TRBD1 (5 bases). CDR1 and CDR2 from the germline V gene are PRHDT and FYEKMQ (reference sequence). Trimming pared 5 bases from V and 1 base from J, leaving 24 bases between. There are 19 residues in the CDR3. The CDR3 DNA sequence: TGTGCCAGCAGCGATTATCGGGACCCACACCTCCACAGCAATCAGCCCCAGCATTTT. Encoded protein: CASSDYRDPHLHSNQPQHF.

The chain is built from TRBV19 and TRBJ1-5, with TRBD1 matching 9 bases. V lost 6 bases, J lost 6 bases, and 9 bases stayed unmatched. Germline V lookup: CDR1 LNHDA, CDR2 SQIVND (reference sequence). The CDR3 has 15 residues. CDR3 loop: CASRYPDRGSQPQHF. The CDR3 DNA follows: TGTGCCAGTAGGTACCCTGACAGGGGGAGTCAGCCCCAGCATTTT. Based on the CDR3 plus reference TRBV19 and TRBJ1-5, the full variable domain is DGGITQSPKYLFRKEGQNVTLSCEQNLNHDAMYWYRQDPGQGLRLIYYSQIVNDFQKGDIAEGYSVSREKKESFPLTVTSAQKNPTAFYLCASRYPDRGSQPQHFGDGTRLSIL.

Comments on this clone: The junction does not match germline at one end; this may be a read error. V is TRBV9 and J is TRBJ1-3; maybe TRBD1 (6 bases). Germline V gene data show CDR1 as SGDLS and CDR2 as YYNGEE. The CDR3 has 14 residues. The chain's CDR3 is CASSVAVGGSTIYF. CDR3 bases: TGTGCCAGCAGCGTAGCTGTAGGGGGAAGCACCATATATTTT.

The chain uses TRBV5-1 and TRBJ1-6, with no clear D. Trimming left V 0 bases short and J 0 bases short, with 7 bases between. CDR1 is SGHRS and CDR2 is YFSETQ in the germline V gene. The length of the CDR3 is 16 residues. CDR3 in amino acids: CASSLDGSSYNSPLHF. The CDR3 DNA is TGCGCCAGCAGCTTGGATGGGAGCTCCTATAATTCACCCCTCCACTTT.

The V and J genes are TRBV9 and TRBJ2-3; D remains unclear. The CDR3 consists of 12 residues. Germline V gene lookup returns CDR1 SGDLS and CDR2 YYNGEE. Trimming took 0 bases from V and 5 from J, leaving 4 bases between them. CDR3 in DNA: TGTGCCAGCAGCGTAGCGGTAGATACGCAGTATTTT. Its protein is CASSVAVDTQYF.

V gene TRBV28 combines with J gene TRBJ1-4, with D possibly matching TRBD1 (6 bases). V lost 6 bases and J 0 bases, leaving 14 bases between the germline ends. This CDR3 region has 16 residues. The germline V gene encodes CDR1 MDHEN and CDR2 SYDVKM. CDR3 in amino acids: CASSPTGAATNEKLFF. The DNA of the CDR3 is TGTGCCAGCAGCCCGACAGGAGCCGCAACTAATGAAAAACTGTTTTTT.

This clone was counted only a few times. The rearrangement uses TRBV7-3 and TRBJ1-2; a weak D match, TRBD1 (6 bases). Between the trimmed V and J ends, which lost 5 bases and 7 bases, there was a span of 14 bases. Germline V lookup: CDR1 SGHTA, CDR2 FQGTGA. The CDR3 is 13 residues long. The CDR3 DNA reads as TGTGCCAGCAGCCAAGGGGGGGCTTCTGGCTACACCTTC. It codes for CASSQGGASGYTF.

The chain links TRBV27 to TRBJ2-2, with 7 bases aligning to TRBD2. The length of the CDR3 is 15 residues. The V gene's germline CDR1 is MNHEY and CDR2 SMNVEV (reference sequence). The junction had 3 bases not matched to a gene; V was cut back by 1 base and J by 4 bases. In DNA, the CDR3 is TGTGCCAGCAGTTTATACGGGGGGTCCACCGGGGAGCTGTTTTTT. Its translation: CASSLYGGSTGELFF.

The rearrangement uses TRBV4-3 and TRBJ1-4; weak D call: TRBD1 (6 bases). Trimming took 4 bases from V and 8 from J, leaving 17 bases between them. The CDR3 contains 15 residues. The V gene's germline CDR1 is LGHNA and CDR2 YSLEER. The CDR3 loop is CASSPLRGGPEKLFF. In DNA form, the CDR3 reads TGCGCCAGCAGCCCCCTGAGGGGGGGACCGGAAAAACTGTTTTTT.

The V and J genes are TRBV10-2 and TRBJ2-3, with D possibly called TRBD1 or TRBD2 (5 bases each). The CDR3 runs 14 residues. V gave up 6 bases and J gave up 2 bases, with 12 bases separating them. The germline V gene encodes CDR1 WSHSY and CDR2 SAAADI. CDR3 protein: CASSLGDHTDTQYF. The CDR3 coding sequence is TGCGCCAGCAGCCTGGGGGACCACACAGATACGCAGTATTTT.

This chain links TRBV5-1 with TRBJ1-6, with no clear D. CDR1 is SGHRS and CDR2 is YFSETQ in the germline V gene. Trimming pared 0 bases from V and 0 bases from J, leaving 7 bases between. The CDR3 is 16 residues long. The DNA of the CDR3 is TGCGCCAGCAGCTTGGCGCTGAGCTCCTATAATTCACCCCTCCACTTT. It encodes CASSLALSSYNSPLHF.

The chain carries TRBV28 and TRBJ1-4, with D perhaps TRBD1 (5 bases). Deletions cut 5 bases from V and 0 bases from J, with 34 bases between. Germline V gene sequence: CDR1 MDHEN, CDR2 SYDVKM. The CDR3 has 23 amino acids. The CDR3: CASSPPYSLGGSGPSPTNEKLFF. CDR3 sequence (DNA): TGTGCCAGCAGTCCACCCTACAGTTTGGGAGGGTCGGGACCGAGCCCAACTAATGAAAAACTGTTTTTT.

The V and J genes are TRBV29-1 and TRBJ1-2; a possible D gene is TRBD1 (6 bases). V lost 5 bases to trimming and J lost 3 bases, with 19 bases between them. CDR3 length equals 15 residues. Germline V gene sequence: CDR1 SQVTM, CDR2 ANQGSEA. CDR3 bases: TGCAGCGTTTCCCCAACAGGGATCAGGGACTATGGCTACACCTTC. As protein: CSVSPTGIRDYGYTF.

The chain recombines TRBV10-3 with TRBJ2-2; 7 bases match TRBD2. The CDR3 contains 17 residues. Germline-derived CDR1 and CDR2 are ENHRY and SYGVKD. V lost 1 base and J lost 1; bases outside the gene matches: 6. This CDR3 is CAISEWWRGRNTGELFF. CDR3 nucleotide sequence: TGTGCCATCAGTGAGTGGTGGCGGGGGAGGAACACCGGGGAGCTGTTTTTT.

This chain uses TRBV28 with TRBJ2-3; 9 nucleotides line up with TRBD1. This CDR3 is 17 amino acids long. The J segment lost 4 bases and the V segment lost 2 bases, leaving 10 bases of the junction unmatched. Germline values: CDR1 MDHEN, CDR2 SYDVKM. CDR3 region: CASSLGWGQGAADTQYF. CDR3 sequence (DNA): TGTGCCAGCAGTTTAGGTTGGGGACAGGGAGCGGCAGATACGCAGTATTTT.

The gene calls are TRBV27 and TRBJ2-2, with 9 positions matching TRBD1. The CDR3 consists of 15 residues. V lost 5 bases, J lost 3 bases, and 4 bases stayed unmatched. Germline CDR1 MNHEY, CDR2 SMNVEV (reference sequence). The CDR3 DNA reads as TGTGCCAGCAGTCCGGACAGGGGATACACCGGGGAGCTGTTTTTT. Translation: CASSPDRGYTGELFF.

The rearrangement joins TRBV13 to TRBJ2-7; the match to TRBD1 covers 10 bases. This CDR3 is built from 15 residues. Germline loops: CDR1 PRHDT, CDR2 FYEKMQ (reference sequence). V was clipped by 0 bases and J by 3 bases; unmatched bases: 2. The CDR3 protein is CASSLGDRGSYEQYF. The CDR3 nucleotides are TGTGCCAGCAGCTTAGGGGACAGGGGGAGCTACGAGCAGTACTTC.

The rearrangement uses TRBV2 and TRBJ1-4; TRBD1 might be the D (5 bases). The CDR3 is made up of 16 amino acids. Germline V gene sequence: CDR1 SNHLY, CDR2 FYNNEI. V was clipped by 3 bases and J by 3 bases, with 14 bases between them. Here the CDR3 DNA reads TGTGCCAGCAGTGAGGCAGGGCGGAGGTCTAATGAAAAACTGTTTTTT. Its translation: CASSEAGRRSNEKLFF.

The chain has TRBV6-6 and TRBJ1-1, with D possibly being TRBD1 (5 bases). CDR1 and CDR2 (germline): MNHNY, SVGAGI (reference sequence). V was pared by 5 bases and J by 3 bases, with 13 bases between. The CDR3 length is 14 residues. The CDR3 nucleotides are TGTGCCAGCAGTCGGGGGTCAGGGTACACTGAAGCTTTCTTT. Amino acids: CASSRGSGYTEAFF.